The clone carrying this T cell receptor beta chain showed up just a few times. This CDR3 contains 17 residues. V shed 4 bases and J 4 bases; nucleotides not matched to a gene: 9. Germline V gives CDR1 MNHEY, CDR2 SVGAGI. Sequencing libraries for TCR beta were prepared with iRepertoire HTBI primers and Arm-PCR of CDR3 regions. MiXCR was run by TCRdb on the multiplex PCR reads, yielding one entry per CDR3 protein. The sample has hundreds of thousands of distinct CDR3 sequences, about 13% seen once; the top ten hold 10%. The source of the sample is a study of regulatory T cells in long-lasting Graves disease. The sample's time point: newly diagnosed GD, antithyroid drugs for less than 3 months. PBMCs were the source of the RNA used for TCR sequencing. In Xi'an, China, an endocrinology department was the source of patients. The same data also went into a second study, on T cells in Graves' hyperthyroidism and ophthalmopathy. That investigation notes: Patients were excluded for uncontrolled infection, other autoimmune disease, pregnancy or lactation. In the first-round RT-PCR of the TCR CDR3, the HTBI primer set was used. Most clonotypes expanded in the thyroid (above 0.001) were also present in blood.

Sample: peripheral blood mononuclear cells (PBMCs), taken at new diagnosis, from a patient treated with antithyroid drugs. The sequence came from a man aged 25-45 years with Graves disease. This chain links TRBV6-5 with TRBJ2-3; 12 nucleotides agree with TRBD2. The CDR3 DNA sequence: TGTGCCAGCAGTTTGACTAGCGGGAGCGGTTGGGCAGATACGCAGTATTTT. This sequence encodes CASSLTSGSGWADTQYF.